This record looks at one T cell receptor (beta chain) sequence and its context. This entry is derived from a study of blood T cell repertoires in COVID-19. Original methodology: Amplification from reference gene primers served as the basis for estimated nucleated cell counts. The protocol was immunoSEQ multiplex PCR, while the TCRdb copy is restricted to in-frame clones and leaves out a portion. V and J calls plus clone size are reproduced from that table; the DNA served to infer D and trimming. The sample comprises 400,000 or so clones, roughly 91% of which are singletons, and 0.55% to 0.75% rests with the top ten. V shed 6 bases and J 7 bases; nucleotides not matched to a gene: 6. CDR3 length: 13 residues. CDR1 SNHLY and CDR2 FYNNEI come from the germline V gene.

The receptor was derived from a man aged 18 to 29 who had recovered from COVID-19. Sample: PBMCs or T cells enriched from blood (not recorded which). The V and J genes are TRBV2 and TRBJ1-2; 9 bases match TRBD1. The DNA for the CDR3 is TGTGCCAGCAGCTTGGACAGGGGTCCTGGCTACACCTTC. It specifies CASSLDRGPGYTF.